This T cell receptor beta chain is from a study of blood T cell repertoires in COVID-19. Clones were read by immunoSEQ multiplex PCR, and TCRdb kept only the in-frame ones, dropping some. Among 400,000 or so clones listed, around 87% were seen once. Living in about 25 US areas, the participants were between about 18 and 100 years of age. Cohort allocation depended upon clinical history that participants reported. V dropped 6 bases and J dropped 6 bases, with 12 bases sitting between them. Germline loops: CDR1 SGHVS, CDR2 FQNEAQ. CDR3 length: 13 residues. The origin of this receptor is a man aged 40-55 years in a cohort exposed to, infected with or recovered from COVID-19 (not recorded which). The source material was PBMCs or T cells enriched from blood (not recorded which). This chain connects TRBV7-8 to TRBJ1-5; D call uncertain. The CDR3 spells CASSQMASQPQHF. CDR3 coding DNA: TGTGCCAGCAGTCAAATGGCCTCTCAGCCCCAGCATTTT.